Listed here is a single TCR beta chain. This entry belongs to a study of cytomegalovirus exposure and HLA in healthy donors. The donors gave bone marrow, and they were healthy. The V gene end was trimmed by 4 bases and the J gene end by 6 bases; junction bases not matched to a gene: 12. CDR3 length equals 16 residues. CDR1 is SGDLS, CDR2 YYNGEE, per germline. Vbeta (60) and Jbeta (13) primers were used in the PCR. The assay was immunoSEQ multiplex PCR, and TCRdb's table has in-frame clones only and misses some. The table records around 170,000 clones, around 86% of them present only once. This chain connects TRBV9 to TRBJ2-1, with 8 bases lining up with TRBD1. The sequencing input was PBMCs. This receptor was taken from a woman younger than 30 in good health and CMV-seronegative. As DNA, the CDR3 is TGTGCCAGCAGCCCCTCAGGACAGGGAGCTCCCAATGAGCAGTTCTTC. Its translation: CASSPSGQGAPNEQFF.